The 25 T cell receptor beta chains below come from one sample, sequenced in a study of blood T cell repertoires in COVID-19. Using immunoSEQ multiplex PCR, the repertoire was profiled, and TCRdb retains in-frame clones only, with some absent. The profile covers about 220,000 clones, with roughly 85% appearing a single time and around 2.5% taken by the ten largest. The material sequenced was peripheral blood. Receptors originate from a woman in her 70s with COVID-19, enrolled during active disease.

The chain employs TRBV18 and TRBJ1-2; 7 nucleotides agree with TRBD1. This CDR3 is 14 amino acids long. CDR1 is KGHSH, CDR2 LQKENI, per germline. V was pared by 6 bases and J by 2 bases, with 6 bases of the junction left unmatched. The CDR3 reads CASSLGQENYGYTF. The CDR3 region has the DNA TGTGCCAGCTCCCTCGGACAGGAGAACTATGGCTACACCTTC. The whole variable domain, filled in from reference TRBV18 and TRBJ1-2, reads NAGVMQNPRHLVRRRGQEARLRCSPMKGHSHVYWYRQLPEEGLKFMVYLQKENIIDESGMPKERFSAEFPKEGPSILRIQQVVRGDSAAYFCASSLGQENYGYTFGSGTRLTVV.

The rearrangement joins TRBV7-9 to TRBJ2-1, with 9 bases fitting TRBD2. Germline values: CDR1 SEHNR, CDR2 FQNEAQ (reference sequence). After removal of 8 bases from V and 7 bases from J, the junction contained 15 bases not matched to a gene. This CDR3 is built from 16 residues. This CDR3 is CASRRFLTSGGNEQFF. The CDR3 DNA is TGTGCCAGCCGAAGGTTTTTGACTAGCGGTGGAAATGAGCAGTTCTTC.

The V gene is TRBV30, the J gene TRBJ1-1; no clear D. Germline CDR1 and CDR2: GTSNPN and SVGIG (reference sequence). Trimming stripped 2 bases from V and 5 bases from J, with 9 bases between. CDR3 length equals 12 residues. The CDR3 DNA is TGTGCCTGGAGTAGCGGGGATACTGAAGCTTTCTTT. Translating gives CAWSSGDTEAFF.

This clone was seen more than once but under ten times. J is TRBJ2-1 and V is TRBV29-1; the D gene is possibly TRBD1 (6 bases). Germline-derived CDR1 and CDR2 are SQVTM and ANQGSEA. The CDR3 loop spans 14 amino acids. V lost 4 bases and J lost 4, with 14 bases in between. CDR3 nucleotides: TGCAGCGTTGGGGGGCTGGCTCTTTACAATGAGCAGTTCTTC. Its translation: CSVGGLALYNEQFF.

For the CDR3, the DNA is TGCGCCAGCAGCGAAAAGAGAGGGCGAGCGGGAGTAAACAATGAGCAGTTCTTC. It specifies CASSEKRGRAGVNNEQFF. The chain joins TRBV4-3 to TRBJ2-1; 8 positions agree with TRBD2. The CDR3 is made up of 18 amino acids. Germline assignment: CDR1 LGHNA and CDR2 YSLEER. J gave up 5 bases and V 5 bases, and 17 bases lay outside the gene matches.

The rearrangement joins TRBV6-4 to TRBJ2-3; 7 bases are a match to TRBD1. The length of the CDR3 is 13 residues. The germline V gene has CDR1 MRHNA and CDR2 SNTAGT. J gave up 8 bases and V 4 bases, and 6 bases lay outside the gene matches. The CDR3 sequence: CASSGDSGGTQYF. CDR3 DNA sequence: TGTGCCAGCAGTGGGGACAGCGGTGGTACGCAGTATTTT.

This clone was found a few times. V is TRBV7-3 and J is TRBJ2-7; D not certain. With 2 bases removed from V and 3 bases from J, the gap between germline ends came to 14 bases. This CDR3 has 15 amino acids. CDR1 and CDR2 from the germline V gene are SGHTA and FQGTGA. The CDR3 nucleotides are TGTGCCAGCAGCTTACGCGGCCTGAATAACTACGAGCAGTACTTC. Its protein product is CASSLRGLNNYEQYF.

This clone has only one observation. The chain has TRBV5-8 and TRBJ2-3; 7 bases match TRBD2. Per the germline V gene, CDR1 is SGHTS and CDR2 is YDEGEE. J was trimmed by 4 bases and V by 3 bases; bases with no gene match: 8. The CDR3 sequence is 15 residues long. The CDR3 protein is CASSSLGRGADTQYF. The CDR3 coding sequence is TGTGCCAGCAGCTCCCTAGGCCGGGGGGCAGATACGCAGTATTTT.

This chain's CDR3 is CASSLLRANTEAFF. The DNA of the CDR3 is TGTGCCAGCAGCTTATTGAGAGCGAACACTGAAGCTTTCTTT. V usage is TRBV7-2 and J usage is TRBJ1-1; D not certain. Germline CDR1 and CDR2: SGHTA and FQGNSA. V lost 2 bases, J lost 1 base, and 8 bases lay in between. The CDR3 runs to 14 residues.

V gene TRBV27 combines with J gene TRBJ2-1, with TRBD2 matching over 10 bases. With 1 base clipped from V and 9 bases from J, the junction kept 6 bases outside the gene matches. There are 15 residues in the CDR3. Germline lookup yields CDR1 MNHEY and CDR2 SMNVEV (reference sequence). CDR3 coding DNA: TGTGCCAGCAGTTTATTGAGGGGACTAGCGAGTGAGCAGTTCTTC. Translation: CASSLLRGLASEQFF.

V gene TRBV27 combines with J gene TRBJ1-6; TRBD1 matches 11 bases. Germline assignment: CDR1 MNHEY and CDR2 SMNVEV (reference sequence). The CDR3 has 16 amino acids. With 3 bases clipped from V and 10 bases from J, the junction kept 8 bases outside the gene matches. The CDR3 DNA reads as TGTGCCAGCAGTTTGGGGGACAGGGGGACGAGGTCACCCCTCCACTTT. It codes for CASSLGDRGTRSPLHF.

This CDR3 is CASSLSSYEQYF. Here the CDR3 DNA reads TGTGCCAGCAGCCTAAGCTCCTACGAGCAGTACTTC. The chain links TRBV7-2 to TRBJ2-7; D gene unclear. This CDR3 spans 12 amino acids. Trimming took off 5 bases at V and 0 bases at J, with 5 bases between the two ends. CDR1 is SGHTA and CDR2 is FQGNSA in the germline V gene.

This chain connects TRBV19 to TRBJ2-7; weak D call: TRBD1 (5 bases). The V gene lost 5 bases and the J gene lost 6 bases, with 17 bases spanning the gap. This CDR3 comprises 14 residues. Germline V gene data show CDR1 as LNHDA and CDR2 as SQIVND (reference sequence). The CDR3 reads CASSHLGAKIEQYF. The DNA of the CDR3 is TGTGCCAGTAGTCACCTAGGGGCCAAGATCGAGCAGTACTTC. The whole variable domain, filled in from reference TRBV19 and TRBJ2-7, reads DGGITQSPKYLFRKEGQNVTLSCEQNLNHDAMYWYRQDPGQGLRLIYYSQIVNDFQKGDIAEGYSVSREKKESFPLTVTSAQKNPTAFYLCASSHLGAKIEQYFGPGTRLTVT.

The V gene is TRBV7-9, the J gene TRBJ1-5; D ambiguous. This CDR3 has 12 residues. The V gene lost 4 bases and the J gene lost 7 bases, with 8 bases spanning the gap. Germline assignment: CDR1 SEHNR and CDR2 FQNEAQ (reference sequence). CDR3 bases: TGTGCCAGCAGCTCCCACAACCAGCCCCAGCATTTT. Amino acids: CASSSHNQPQHF.

This clone turned up a few times. The chain uses TRBV14 and TRBJ1-4; D uncertain. This CDR3 is built from 13 residues. The V gene's germline CDR1 is SGHDN and CDR2 FVKESK. The V gene lost 4 bases and the J gene lost 8 bases, with 11 bases spanning the gap. CDR3 bases: TGTGCCAGCAGCCGAAACCACCGGGAAAAACTGTTTTTT. This sequence encodes CASSRNHREKLFF.

V usage is TRBV7-3 and J usage is TRBJ2-2; TRBD1 matches 7 bases. The CDR3 length is 15 residues. The germline CDR1 and CDR2 sequences are SGHTA and FQGTGA. V lost 0 bases, J lost 7 bases, and 5 bases stayed unmatched. The CDR3 loop is CASSLTTGFVGELFF. The CDR3 DNA reads as TGTGCCAGCAGCTTAACGACAGGGTTCGTCGGGGAGCTGTTTTTT.

The chain is built from TRBV7-2 and TRBJ2-7; TRBD1 aligns across 8 bases. Germline V gene sequence: CDR1 SGHTA, CDR2 FQGNSA. This CDR3 comprises 14 residues. The trim removed 4 bases at V and 1 base at J, leaving 3 bases unmatched. The CDR3 spells CASSWDRTSYEQYF. The DNA for the CDR3 is TGTGCCAGCAGCTGGGACAGGACTTCCTACGAGCAGTACTTC.

The chain has TRBV2 and TRBJ1-5, with a tentative D call TRBD1 (6 bases). Trimming stripped 6 bases from V and 0 bases from J, with 12 bases between. The V gene's germline CDR1 is SNHLY and CDR2 FYNNEI. The CDR3 has 15 amino acids. DNA for the CDR3: TGTGCCAGCAGGGCAGGGACAAATAGCAATCAGCCCCAGCATTTT. Amino acids: CASRAGTNSNQPQHF.

DNA for the CDR3: TGTGCCAGCAGTTTCGTCGGGGATGGGCCCTATGGCTACACCTTC. Residues: CASSFVGDGPYGYTF. The rearrangement links TRBV27 to TRBJ1-2; D not resolved. Germline-derived CDR1 and CDR2 are MNHEY and SMNVEV (reference sequence). The CDR3 totals 15 residues. Trimming removed 3 bases from V and 4 bases from J, with 15 bases in between.

The rearrangement links TRBV4-2 to TRBJ1-5; tentative D call: TRBD1 (6 bases). V lost 6 bases and J 4 bases, leaving 10 bases between the germline ends. Germline V gene data show CDR1 as LGHNA and CDR2 as YNFKEQ. The CDR3 totals 13 residues. The CDR3 DNA reads as TGTGCCAGCAGTTCAGGGGTTAATCAGCCCCAGCATTTT. The encoded protein is CASSSGVNQPQHF.

The chain employs TRBV24-1 and TRBJ2-2; D is ambiguous. CDR3 length: 13 residues. The ends were cut back, 3 bases at V and 4 bases at J, with 5 bases in the middle. CDR1 and CDR2 (germline): KGHDR, SFDVKD. The CDR3 sequence is CATSDRVTGELFF. The CDR3 region has the DNA TGTGCCACCAGTGATCGGGTCACCGGGGAGCTGTTTTTT.

This chain links TRBV9 with TRBJ2-2, with unresolved D. This CDR3 contains 13 residues. Germline loops: CDR1 SGDLS, CDR2 YYNGEE. Trimming took off 4 bases at V and 7 bases at J, with 11 bases between the two ends. The CDR3 nucleotides read TGTGCCAGCAGCACTGTAGAGGTCGGGGAGCTGTTTTTT. As protein: CASSTVEVGELFF.

The CDR3 here is CASSAGRQGARPNEQFF. DNA of the CDR3: TGTGCCAGCAGTGCGGGGCGTCAGGGGGCGCGGCCCAATGAGCAGTTCTTC. The chain couples TRBV6-2 or TRBV6-3 to TRBJ2-1; 8 positions agree with TRBD1. Trimming cost V 5 bases and J 6 bases; bases outside gene matches: 15. From germline, CDR1 is MNHEY and CDR2 SVGEGT. The CDR3 totals 17 residues.

The gene calls are TRBV29-1 and TRBJ2-7; 8 bases align to TRBD1. Germline CDR1 SQVTM, CDR2 ANQGSEA. The CDR3 runs to 13 residues. The ends lost 6 bases at V and 7 bases at J; junction bases unmatched: 11. The CDR3 DNA reads TGCAGCGTCGCCGACAGGGGCACGTGGGAGCAGTACTTC. It codes for CSVADRGTWEQYF.

The chain carries TRBV5-1 and TRBJ2-3; TRBD2 might be the D (5 bases). The CDR3 extends over 14 amino acids. Deletions cut 6 bases from V and 6 bases from J, with 17 bases between. Germline CDR1 is SGHRS and CDR2 is YFSETQ. CDR3 nucleotides: TGCGCCAGCACGCTAGCCAACCCCGAGGATACGCAGTATTTT. Translation gives CASTLANPEDTQYF.